This T cell receptor beta chain was observed in a study of blood T cell repertoires in COVID-19. Background on the study: The United States, Italy and Spain supplied acute and convalescent COVID-19 samples. The analysed material was cDNA or gDNA that came from T cells, B-cell-depleted T cells, or PBMCs.

Sequencing used immunoSEQ multiplex PCR; TCRdb keeps in-frame clones, though not all of them. The data contain approximately 74,000 clones, around 79% of them singletons. Germline values: CDR1 SGHTA, CDR2 FQGNSA. The CDR3 length is 16 residues. After removal of 5 bases from V and 7 bases from J, the junction contained 14 bases not matched to a gene. The chain joins TRBV7-2 to TRBJ1-2; the match to TRBD1 covers 9 bases. This sequence was found in a man aged 55 to 69 with acute or convalescent COVID-19. The sample consisted of peripheral blood. Here the CDR3 DNA reads TGTGCCAGCAGCCCCACTCCGACAGGGGGTCGTTTTGGCTACACCTTC. Its translation: CASSPTPTGGRFGYTF.